This record concerns one T cell receptor beta chain sequence. The sample originates from a study of blood T cell repertoires in COVID-19. As for the study in general: The samples span acute and convalescent COVID-19 from the United States, Italy and Spain. In each case, the material was cDNA or gDNA derived from T cells, B-cell-depleted T cells, or PBMCs.

Original analysis: Amplifying reference gene primers gave estimates of nucleated cell counts. The repertoire was sequenced with immunoSEQ multiplex PCR; TCRdb's copy has only in-frame clones and lacks some. The V and J calls and clone size were taken over from that table, and D and trimming were inferred from the DNA. The sample has 80,000 or so clones, approximately 89% seen once. Germline CDR1 reads MNHNS; CDR2 reads SASEGT. The V gene lost 2 bases and the J gene lost 4 bases, with 11 bases spanning the gap. This CDR3 is 15 amino acids long. The clonotype comes from a man in his fifties or sixties with acute or convalescent COVID-19. V and J are TRBV6-1 and TRBJ2-2; D is possibly TRBD1 (5 bases). What was sequenced was peripheral blood. The CDR3 bases are TGTGCCAGCAGTGAAAATAGGCAGGGCACCGGGGAGCTGTTTTTT. Its protein is CASSENRQGTGELFF.